This TCR beta chain was identified during a study of blood T cell repertoires in COVID-19. For the study at large: The United States, Italy and Spain supplied acute and convalescent COVID-19 samples.

Germline lookup yields CDR1 MNHEY and CDR2 SVGEGT. The CDR3 is 14 amino acids. With 6 bases removed from V and 4 bases from J, the gap between germline ends came to 16 bases. Per the original data handling: Quantification of nucleated cells was approximated via reference gene primer amplification. Sequencing used immunoSEQ multiplex PCR; TCRdb keeps in-frame clones, though not all of them. The V and J calls and the clone size are those of that table, but D and trimming were determined from the DNA. The table includes some 300,000 clones, around 90% detected once. The J gene is TRBJ2-7, the V gene TRBV6-2 or TRBV6-3; D ambiguous. The TCR sequence derives from a young woman with acute COVID-19. Input material: PBMCs or T cells enriched from blood (not recorded which). CDR3 region: CASSNPPTGYEQYF. In DNA, the CDR3 is TGTGCCAGCAGCAACCCACCCACCGGGTACGAGCAGTACTTC.